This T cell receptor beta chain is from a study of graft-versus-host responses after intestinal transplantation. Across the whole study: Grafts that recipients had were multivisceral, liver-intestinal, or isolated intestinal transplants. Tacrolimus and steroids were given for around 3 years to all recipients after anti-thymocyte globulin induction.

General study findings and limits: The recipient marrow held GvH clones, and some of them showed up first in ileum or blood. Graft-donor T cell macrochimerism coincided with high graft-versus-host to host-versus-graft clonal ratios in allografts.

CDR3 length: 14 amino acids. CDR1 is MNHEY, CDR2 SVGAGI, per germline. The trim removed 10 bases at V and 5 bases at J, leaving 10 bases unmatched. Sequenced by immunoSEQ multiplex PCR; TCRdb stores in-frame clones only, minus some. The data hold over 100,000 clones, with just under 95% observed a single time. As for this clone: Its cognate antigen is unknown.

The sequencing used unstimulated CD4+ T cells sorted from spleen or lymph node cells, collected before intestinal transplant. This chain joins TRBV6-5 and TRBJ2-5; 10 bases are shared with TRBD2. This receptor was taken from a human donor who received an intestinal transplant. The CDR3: CATSSGSIAETQYF. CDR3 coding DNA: TGTGCCACCTCTAGCGGGAGCATTGCCGAGACCCAGTACTTC.